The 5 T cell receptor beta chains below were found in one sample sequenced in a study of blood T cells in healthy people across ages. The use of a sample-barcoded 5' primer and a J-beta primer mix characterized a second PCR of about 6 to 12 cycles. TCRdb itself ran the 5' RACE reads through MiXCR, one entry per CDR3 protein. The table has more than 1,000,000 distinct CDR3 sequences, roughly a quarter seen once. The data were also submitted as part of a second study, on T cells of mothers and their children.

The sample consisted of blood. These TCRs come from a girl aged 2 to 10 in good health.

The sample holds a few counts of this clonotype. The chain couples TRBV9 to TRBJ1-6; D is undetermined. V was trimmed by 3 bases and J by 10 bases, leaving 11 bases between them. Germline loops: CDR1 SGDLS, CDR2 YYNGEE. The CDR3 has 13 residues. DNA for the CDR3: TGTGCCAGCAGCGCGGGTGCGGAATCACCCCTCCACTTT. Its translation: CASSAGAESPLHF. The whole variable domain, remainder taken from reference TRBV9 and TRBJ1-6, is DSGVTQTPKHLITATGQRVTLRCSPRSGDLSVYWYQQSLDQGLQFLIQYYNGEERAKGNILERFSAQQFPDLHSELNLSSLELGDSALYFCASSAGAESPLHFGNGTRLTVT.

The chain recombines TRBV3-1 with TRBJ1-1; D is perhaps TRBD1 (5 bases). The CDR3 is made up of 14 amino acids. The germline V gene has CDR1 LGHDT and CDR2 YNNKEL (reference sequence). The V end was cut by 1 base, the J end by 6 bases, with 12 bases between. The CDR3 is CASSQVLGASEAFF. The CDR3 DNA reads TGTGCCAGCAGCCAAGTTTTAGGGGCTTCTGAAGCTTTCTTT.

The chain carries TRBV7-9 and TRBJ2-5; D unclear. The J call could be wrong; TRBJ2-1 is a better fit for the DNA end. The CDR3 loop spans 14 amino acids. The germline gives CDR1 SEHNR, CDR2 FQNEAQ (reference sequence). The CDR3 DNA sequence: TGTGCCAGCAGCTTAGTGGCTGGTACCGATGAGCAGTTCTTC. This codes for CASSLVAGTDEQFF.

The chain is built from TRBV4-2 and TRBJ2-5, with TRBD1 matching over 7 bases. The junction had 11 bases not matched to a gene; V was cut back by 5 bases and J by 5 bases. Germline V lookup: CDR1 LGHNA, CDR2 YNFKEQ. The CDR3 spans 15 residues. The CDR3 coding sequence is TGTGCCAGCAGCGGAAGGGACAGCTTAGGGGAGACCCAGTACTTC. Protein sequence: CASSGRDSLGETQYF.

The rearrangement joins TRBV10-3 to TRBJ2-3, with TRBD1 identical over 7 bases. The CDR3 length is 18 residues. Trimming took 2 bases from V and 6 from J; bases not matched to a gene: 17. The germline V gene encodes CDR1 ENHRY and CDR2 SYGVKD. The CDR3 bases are TGTGCCATCAGTGAGAACTCGCCAACCGGGACAGTTAAGGATACGCAGTATTTT. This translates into CAISENSPTGTVKDTQYF.